The 10 T cell receptor beta chains below come from one sample, sequenced in a study of cytomegalovirus exposure and HLA in healthy donors. It was with 60 Vbeta and 13 Jbeta primers that the PCR ran. The protocol was immunoSEQ multiplex PCR, while the TCRdb copy is restricted to in-frame clones and leaves out a portion. The sample shows some 200,000 clones, roughly 77% of them seen only once. The sequenced material came from PBMCs. The receptors stem from a male donor in good health and CMV-seropositive.

The chain uses TRBV7-2 and TRBJ2-3, with 10 bases that match TRBD2. Unmatched junction bases numbered 7, after V lost 7 bases and J lost 3 bases. CDR1 SGHTA and CDR2 FQGNSA come from the germline V gene. CDR3 length: 15 amino acids. Written as DNA, the CDR3 is TGTGCCAGCAATATTCAGGGACTAGCGACAGATACGCAGTATTTT. As protein: CASNIQGLATDTQYF.

The chain carries TRBV28 and TRBJ1-3; D is perhaps TRBD1 (5 bases). V lost 3 bases and J 3 bases, leaving 6 bases between the germline ends. This CDR3 region has 13 residues. Germline V gene sequence: CDR1 MDHEN, CDR2 SYDVKM. The CDR3 DNA reads as TGTGCCAGCAGTTTCGGGGGTGGAAACACCATATATTTT. It is translated as CASSFGGGNTIYF. The full variable domain, completed using reference TRBV28 and TRBJ1-3, is DVKVTQSSRYLVKRTGEKVFLECVQDMDHENMFWYRQDPGLGLRLIYFSYDVKMKEKGDIPEGYSVSREKKERFSLILESASTNQTSMYLCASSFGGGNTIYFGEGSWLTVV.

The CDR3 here is CASSDSGGPFEQYF. The CDR3 DNA reads as TGTGCCAGCAGTGATTCAGGGGGCCCGTTTGAGCAGTACTTC. The chain links TRBV2 to TRBJ2-7; TRBD1 agrees at 8 bases. The CDR3 length is 14 residues. V gave up 3 bases and J gave up 7 bases; unmatched junction bases: 8. CDR1 is SNHLY, CDR2 FYNNEI, per germline.

The CDR3 coding sequence is TGTGCCAGCTCACCCCTCGACTGGTACAAGTTCTTC. Translating gives CASSPLDWYKFF. The J gene is TRBJ2-1, the V gene TRBV18; no clear D gene. The germline V gene encodes CDR1 KGHSH and CDR2 LQKENI. The CDR3 runs to 12 residues. Deletions cut 3 bases from V and 14 bases from J, with 14 bases between.

V usage is TRBV4-2 and J usage is TRBJ2-1; 9 positions agree with TRBD2. Germline lookup yields CDR1 LGHNA and CDR2 YNFKEQ. CDR3 length equals 14 residues. With 0 bases clipped from V and 9 bases from J, the junction kept 3 bases outside the gene matches. CDR3 sequence (DNA): TGTGCCAGCAGCCAAGATGGGACTAGCAGTGAGCAGTTCTTC. Its protein is CASSQDGTSSEQFF.

This clone was seen only a few times. The V call is TRBV2, the J call TRBJ1-4; 7 positions agree with TRBD1. Germline V gives CDR1 SNHLY, CDR2 FYNNEI. CDR3 length: 15 residues. J gave up 3 bases and V 7 bases, and 8 bases lay outside the gene matches. CDR3 coding DNA: TGTGCCAGCATTTCGACAGGGAACGCTAATGAAAAACTGTTTTTT. It yields the protein CASISTGNANEKLFF.

The CDR3 DNA reads as TGTGCCAGTGTTACAGGGCCGAACACTGAAGCTTTCTTT. The encoded protein is CASVTGPNTEAFF. V is TRBV6-5 and J is TRBJ1-1; a weak D match, TRBD1 (6 bases). The V and J ends lost 9 bases and 1 base respectively, with 12 bases between them. Per germline, CDR1 MNHEY and CDR2 SVGAGI. The CDR3 loop spans 13 amino acids.

The chain links TRBV7-9 to TRBJ1-1; 10 bases are shared with TRBD1. The germline gives CDR1 SEHNR, CDR2 FQNEAQ (reference sequence). Trimming cost V 5 bases and J 0 bases; bases outside gene matches: 9. This CDR3 has 17 residues. The CDR3: CASSKGQGVSVNTEAFF. CDR3 bases: TGTGCCAGCAGCAAAGGACAGGGGGTTTCAGTGAACACTGAAGCTTTCTTT.

V and J are TRBV6-1 and TRBJ1-5; unclear D gene. The germline V gene has CDR1 MNHNS and CDR2 SASEGT. This CDR3 has 14 amino acids. V shed 4 bases and J shed 6 bases, with 13 bases lying between them. The CDR3 here is CASSVSGVGQPQHF. DNA for the CDR3: TGTGCCAGCAGTGTCTCGGGTGTGGGTCAGCCCCAGCATTTT.

The chain carries TRBV15 and TRBJ2-3, with D tentatively TRBD2 (6 bases). CDR3 length equals 14 residues. Germline assignment: CDR1 LNHNV and CDR2 YYDKDF (reference sequence). The ends were cut back, 6 bases at V and 2 bases at J, with 12 bases in the middle. The CDR3 sequence is CATSRDFDTDTQYF. The CDR3 region has the DNA TGTGCCACCAGTAGGGACTTCGACACAGATACGCAGTATTTT.